This T cell receptor beta chain was observed in a study of cytomegalovirus exposure and HLA in healthy donors. Whole-study context: Among the approximately 420 donors who were genotyped, approximately 76% fell in the genetic ancestry cluster that is associated with self-reported Caucasian donors. General study results and limits: Sequencing depth roughly uniform across donors was assumed in presence/absence analyses. There were some public TCRs occurring in many donors, but most TCR sequences were rare.

The germline V gene has CDR1 SGHTA and CDR2 FQGTGA. CDR3 length equals 16 residues. The PCR ran on 60 Vbeta and 13 Jbeta primers. Using immunoSEQ multiplex PCR, the repertoire was profiled, and TCRdb retains in-frame clones only, with some absent. The sample contains about 150,000 clones, around 79% of which appear only once. This clone was seen a single time. Its specificity is unknown. Its ends do not fully match the called genes, so a read error is possible. Sequenced: PBMCs. The source is a middle-aged woman in good health and CMV-seronegative. The chain carries TRBV7-3 and TRBJ2-1; 11 bases match TRBD2. The CDR3 reads CASSLTGVLAGGEQLF. CDR3 coding DNA: TGTGCCAGCAGCTTAACCGGCGTCCTAGCGGGAGGTGAGCAGCTCTTC.